The 18 T cell receptor beta chains below were found in one sample sequenced in a study of vaccination and CD4 T cells after COVID-19. Their antigens remain unidentified. Treatment specified: roughly nine-day PBMC culture with coronavirus spike peptide pools or control peptides (ViraFEST assay). Oncomine TCR Beta short-read sequencing was applied to DNA from cultured CD4+ T cells. TCRdb analysed the PCR reads with MiXCR anew, one entry per CDR3 protein. This table has 15,000 to 20,000 distinct CDR3 sequences, 53% appearing once. The source material was CD4+ T cells from blood, cultured in vitro, sampled before SARS-CoV-2 vaccination. Receptor source: a human donor who had recovered from COVID-19.

The chain joins TRBV11-3 to TRBJ1-1; 10 bases are shared with TRBD1. The CDR3 loop spans 15 amino acids. The V gene's germline CDR1 is SGHNT and CDR2 YENEEA. The junction had 3 bases not matched to a gene; V was cut back by 4 bases and J by 1 base. The CDR3 DNA sequence: TGTGCCAGCAGCTCCCGGGACAGGGGGAACACTGAAGCTTTCTTT. The encoded protein is CASSSRDRGNTEAFF.

The chain links TRBV20-1 to TRBJ2-5, with D perhaps matching TRBD1 (6 bases). Germline V lookup: CDR1 DFQATT, CDR2 SNEGSKA (reference sequence). V gave up 3 bases and J gave up 2 bases, with 13 bases separating them. The CDR3 runs to 14 residues. The CDR3 nucleotides read TGCAGTGCTAGGAAAATAACAGGGCAAGAGACCCAGTACTTC. It translates to CSARKITGQETQYF.

This clonotype has only one observation. This chain uses TRBV4-1 with TRBJ1-1; 8 nucleotides align to TRBD1. The trim removed 4 bases at V and 6 bases at J, leaving 4 bases unmatched. Germline loops: CDR1 MGHRA, CDR2 YSYEKL. The CDR3 loop spans 13 amino acids. The CDR3 coding sequence is TGCGCCAGCAGCCCGAGGACAGGGCCTGAAGCTTTCTTT. It codes for CASSPRTGPEAFF.

The chain recombines TRBV6-2 or TRBV6-3 with TRBJ1-2; possibly TRBD1 for D (5 bases). The CDR3 sequence is 15 residues long. Trimming removed 5 bases from V and 3 bases from J, with 16 bases in between. Germline lookup yields CDR1 MNHEY and CDR2 SVGEGT. The CDR3 loop reads CASSGNRQSYYGYTF. The CDR3 DNA reads TGTGCCAGCAGTGGGAACAGACAGAGCTACTATGGCTACACCTTC.

The chain links TRBV2 to TRBJ2-7, with D possibly TRBD1 on 6 matching bases. Trimming left V 6 bases short and J 2 bases short, with 17 bases between. The CDR3 has 15 residues. Looked up from germline, CDR1 is SNHLY and CDR2 is FYNNEI. The CDR3, as DNA: TGTGCCAGCAGCAAGACTCAGGGGCGGACCTACGAGCAGTACTTC. Translated: CASSKTQGRTYEQYF.

This clonotype was observed a handful of times. The rearrangement uses TRBV7-2 and TRBJ2-5, with D hard to call. Between the trimmed V and J ends, which lost 4 bases and 5 bases, there was a span of 11 bases. Germline V lookup: CDR1 SGHTA, CDR2 FQGNSA. This CDR3 spans 13 amino acids. The CDR3 loop reads CASSSQLRETQYF. The CDR3 DNA is TGTGCCAGCAGCTCCCAGCTTCGGGAGACCCAGTACTTC.

This chain connects TRBV7-9 to TRBJ1-5, with TRBD1 as a possible D gene (6 bases). Deletions cut 5 bases from V and 0 bases from J, with 8 bases between. Germline loops: CDR1 SEHNR, CDR2 FQNEAQ (reference sequence). The CDR3 extends over 14 amino acids. The CDR3 loop reads CASSPTGSNQPQHF. DNA of the CDR3: TGTGCCAGCAGCCCGACAGGTAGCAATCAGCCCCAGCATTTT.

This clonotype is medium-sized within its sample. The chain's CDR3 is CAWSSGPGEQFF. In DNA form, the CDR3 reads TGTGCCTGGAGCTCAGGACCTGGGGAGCAGTTCTTC. V and J are TRBV30 and TRBJ2-1, with D unresolved. Germline loops: CDR1 GTSNPN, CDR2 SVGIG (reference sequence). The CDR3 spans 12 residues. V was clipped by 3 bases and J by 10 bases, with 13 bases between them.

The chain is built from TRBV5-4 and TRBJ2-3; no firm D call. CDR3 length equals 15 residues. Trimming removed 0 bases at V and 2 bases at J, with 10 bases between. Germline CDR1 SGHNT, CDR2 YYREEE (reference sequence). CDR3 in amino acids: CASSLEPVTTDTQYF. CDR3 DNA: TGTGCCAGCAGCTTGGAACCCGTAACCACAGATACGCAGTATTTT. The variable domain in full, with the rest retrieved from reference TRBV5-4 and TRBJ2-3, is ETGVTQSPTHLIKTRGQQVTLRCSSQSGHNTVSWYQQALGQGPQFIFQYYREEENGRGNFPPRFSGLQFPNYSSELNVNALELDDSALYLCASSLEPVTTDTQYFGPGTRLTVL.

Only a few counts were recorded for this clonotype. This chain joins TRBV6-5 and TRBJ1-5; D unclear. V was clipped by 4 bases and J by 4 bases, with 8 bases between them. The CDR3 is 13 amino acids. The germline gives CDR1 MNHEY, CDR2 SVGAGI. The CDR3 reads CASSSTPNQPQHF. The CDR3 DNA sequence: TGTGCCAGCAGTTCGACACCGAATCAGCCCCAGCATTTT.

The chain carries TRBV28 and TRBJ1-3; D gene ambiguous. Germline CDR1 MDHEN, CDR2 SYDVKM. The V gene lost 10 bases and the J gene lost 0 bases, with 7 bases spanning the gap. The CDR3 is made up of 12 amino acids. The DNA of the CDR3 is TGTGCCACACTATCCTCTGGAAACACCATATATTTT. It yields the protein CATLSSGNTIYF.

The CDR3 DNA is TGTGCCAGCAGCCGCGATTATAGCAATCAGCCCCAGCATTTT. It specifies CASSRDYSNQPQHF. V usage is TRBV12-3 or TRBV12-4 and J usage is TRBJ1-5, with D hard to call. This CDR3 region has 14 residues. Trimming removed 6 bases at V and 0 bases at J, with 9 bases between.

The V and J genes are TRBV19 and TRBJ1-1; D call uncertain. Germline V gene data show CDR1 as LNHDA and CDR2 as SQIVND (reference sequence). Trimming removed 2 bases at V and 2 bases at J, with 6 bases between. The CDR3 is 13 residues long. The CDR3 protein is CASSINSNTEAFF. As DNA, the CDR3 is TGTGCCAGTAGTATAAACAGTAACACTGAAGCTTTCTTT.

V usage is TRBV20-1 and J usage is TRBJ2-1; 11 nucleotides line up with TRBD2. The germline gives CDR1 DFQATT, CDR2 SNEGSKA (reference sequence). V trimming: 0 bases; J trimming: 4 bases; junction bases outside the gene matches: 8. The length of the CDR3 is 17 residues. The CDR3 protein is CSAREHSGLAVYNEQFF. The DNA for the CDR3 is TGCAGTGCTAGAGAACATTCGGGACTAGCGGTTTACAATGAGCAGTTCTTC.

The rearrangement joins TRBV2 to TRBJ1-6, with 8 bases identical to TRBD1. There are 14 residues in the CDR3. J gave up 14 bases and V 6 bases, and 12 bases lay outside the gene matches. Germline V gene lookup returns CDR1 SNHLY and CDR2 FYNNEI. The CDR3 bases are TGTGCCAGCAGGACGGGACAGGACGTTACATCCCTCCACTTT. Its translation is CASRTGQDVTSLHF.

The chain employs TRBV24-1 and TRBJ1-1; D may be TRBD1 (5 bases). Germline lookup yields CDR1 KGHDR and CDR2 SFDVKD. Trimming removed 0 bases at V and 6 bases at J, with 10 bases between. The CDR3 spans 14 residues. CDR3 nucleotides: TGTGCCACCAGTGATTTGCCAGGGCTTGCTGAAGCTTTCTTT. Its protein product is CATSDLPGLAEAFF.

This clonotype has more than one count but fewer than ten. The V gene is TRBV19, the J gene TRBJ1-5; D gene unclear. CDR1 is LNHDA, CDR2 SQIVND, per germline (reference sequence). The CDR3 extends over 13 amino acids. The germline V and J ends were trimmed by 4 bases and 3 bases, with 7 bases remaining between them. CDR3 in DNA: TGTGCCAGTAGTACCGAATCCAATCAGCCCCAGCATTTT. Translated: CASSTESNQPQHF.

The chain combines TRBV20-1 with TRBJ2-5, with D hard to call. Trimming took 1 base from V and 5 from J, leaving 5 bases between them. The germline V gene encodes CDR1 DFQATT and CDR2 SNEGSKA (reference sequence). The CDR3 spans 11 residues. The CDR3 nucleotides read TGCAGTGCTAGAGGCCAGGAGACCCAGTACTTC. Translation gives CSARGQETQYF.